The 13 T cell receptor beta chains given below trace back to one sample, sequenced in a study of shared clonotypes between healthy human individuals. The method was immunoSEQ multiplex PCR; TCRdb's version includes in-frame clones alone and lacks a portion of them. This sample has 850,000 to 1,100,000 clones; approximately 80% occur once, and the top ten carry over 0.8%. The source material was memory CD4+ T cells from PBMCs. Subset meaning: CD45RA-negative fraction. The origin of the receptors is a man aged 18 to 29 in good health. Some clones in this sample may be carry-over from other donors' samples.

This sequence joins TRBV6-1 and TRBJ2-7, with 9 bases matching TRBD2. The germline gives CDR1 MNHNS, CDR2 SASEGT. Trimming removed 7 bases from V and 4 bases from J; junction bases left unmatched: 11. This CDR3 is built from 15 residues. CDR3 amino acids: CASNPAGGLTYEQYF. The DNA for the CDR3 is TGTGCCAGCAATCCAGCGGGAGGACTGACATACGAGCAGTACTTC.

This chain connects TRBV7-9 to TRBJ2-1; D is tentatively TRBD1 or TRBD2 (5 bases each). CDR1 and CDR2 (germline): SEHNR, FQNEAQ (reference sequence). The ends were cut back, 7 bases at V and 6 bases at J, with 16 bases in the middle. The CDR3 covers 14 residues. In DNA, the CDR3 is TGTGCCAGCAAAAACACCGGGACCATCAATGAGCAGTTCTTC. This translates into CASKNTGTINEQFF.

The gene calls are TRBV29-1 and TRBJ1-1; no definite D call. Germline V gene data show CDR1 as SQVTM and CDR2 as ANQGSEA. This CDR3 region has 12 residues. Trimming removed 5 bases from V and 3 bases from J, with 10 bases in between. CDR3 nucleotide sequence: TGCAGCGTTTTCACCGGGGACACTGAAGCTTTCTTT. Translated, it gives CSVFTGDTEAFF.

The CDR3 region has the DNA TGTGCCAGCAGTTTCTTCAGGACAGCGATACCCAAGGGGCTGTTTTTT. Its protein product is CASSFFRTAIPKGLFF. The chain joins TRBV28 to TRBJ1-4, with D perhaps matching TRBD1 (6 bases). The V gene's germline CDR1 is MDHEN and CDR2 SYDVKM. The CDR3 loop spans 16 amino acids. With 3 bases removed from V and 14 bases from J, the gap between germline ends came to 25 bases.

The chain is built from TRBV10-3 and TRBJ1-1; the match to TRBD1 covers 7 bases. CDR3 size: 12 residues. Germline CDR1 and CDR2: ENHRY and SYGVKD. Trimming removed 3 bases from V and 8 bases from J; junction bases left unmatched: 3. CDR3 bases: TGTGCCATCAGTGATCGAGGGGGCGAAGCTTTCTTT. Protein: CAISDRGGEAFF.

The chain uses TRBV27 and TRBJ2-3, with D possibly matching TRBD1 (6 bases). Germline CDR1 MNHEY, CDR2 SMNVEV (reference sequence). CDR3 length equals 14 residues. Trimming took 6 bases from V and 2 from J, leaving 12 bases between them. Here the CDR3 DNA reads TGTGCCAGCAGAGACAGGCCCTTCACAGATACGCAGTATTTT. Protein sequence: CASRDRPFTDTQYF.

The genes are TRBV28 and TRBJ1-2; unclear D gene. CDR1 MDHEN and CDR2 SYDVKM come from the germline V gene. V was trimmed by 8 bases and J by 5 bases, leaving 18 bases between them. This CDR3 has 14 amino acids. The CDR3 is CASGSSLVTYGYTF. CDR3 nucleotides: TGTGCCAGCGGTTCCTCTTTGGTTACTTATGGCTACACCTTC.

This clone was counted a single time. The CDR3 region has the DNA TGTGCCAGCAGCCCCCCAGGTCGGGAGACCCAGTACTTC. Translation: CASSPPGRETQYF. The chain joins TRBV13 to TRBJ2-5; D ambiguous. CDR1 is PRHDT and CDR2 is FYEKMQ in the germline V gene (reference sequence). This CDR3 region has 13 residues. Trimming stripped 5 bases from V and 5 bases from J, with 12 bases between. Full variable domain (remainder filled in from reference TRBV13 and TRBJ2-5): AAGVIQSPRHLIKEKRETATLKCYPIPRHDTVYWYQQGPGQDPQFLISFYEKMQSDKGSIPDRFSAQQFSDYHSELNMSSLELGDSALYFCASSPPGRETQYFGPGTRLLVL.

The V gene is TRBV5-4, the J gene TRBJ2-7; D ambiguous. CDR1 SGHNT and CDR2 YYREEE come from the germline V gene (reference sequence). V was trimmed by 1 base and J by 7 bases, leaving 15 bases between them. The CDR3 contains 14 residues. CDR3 nucleotides: TGTGCCAGCAGCTTGTGGCAGGCCGATGGGGAGCAGTACTTC. Amino acids: CASSLWQADGEQYF.

The rearrangement joins TRBV30 to TRBJ2-1; the D is unclear. The V and J ends lost 4 bases and 4 bases respectively, with 8 bases between them. The CDR3 totals 12 residues. The V gene's germline CDR1 is GTSNPN and CDR2 SVGIG (reference sequence). The CDR3: CAWNKRYNEQFF. CDR3 coding DNA: TGTGCCTGGAATAAAAGATACAATGAGCAGTTCTTC.

The chain combines TRBV4-2 with TRBJ2-5; D is uncertain. The CDR3 has 14 residues. Trimming removed 0 bases at V and 0 bases at J, with 5 bases between. From germline, CDR1 is LGHNA and CDR2 YNFKEQ. The chain's CDR3 is CASSQEPHQETQYF. CDR3 DNA sequence: TGTGCCAGCAGCCAAGAGCCCCACCAAGAGACCCAGTACTTC.

The gene calls are TRBV5-4 and TRBJ2-7; D might be TRBD2 (6 bases). Germline V gene data show CDR1 as SGHNT and CDR2 as YYREEE (reference sequence). Trimming pared 3 bases from V and 7 bases from J, leaving 17 bases between. This CDR3 region has 14 residues. DNA for the CDR3: TGTGCCAGCAGCTCCGGGAGTGCCCTGGGAGAGCAGTACTTC. It translates to CASSSGSALGEQYF.

Regarding this clone: Distinct nucleotide sequences in the sample also encode this CDR3. The chain is built from TRBV7-9 and TRBJ2-7, with 8 bases that match TRBD2. There are 13 residues in the CDR3. Looked up from germline, CDR1 is SEHNR and CDR2 is FQNEAQ (reference sequence). V shed 2 bases and J 3 bases; nucleotides not matched to a gene: 0. CDR3: CASSLLAGYEQYF. The CDR3 region has the DNA TGTGCCAGCAGCTTACTAGCGGGCTACGAGCAGTACTTC.